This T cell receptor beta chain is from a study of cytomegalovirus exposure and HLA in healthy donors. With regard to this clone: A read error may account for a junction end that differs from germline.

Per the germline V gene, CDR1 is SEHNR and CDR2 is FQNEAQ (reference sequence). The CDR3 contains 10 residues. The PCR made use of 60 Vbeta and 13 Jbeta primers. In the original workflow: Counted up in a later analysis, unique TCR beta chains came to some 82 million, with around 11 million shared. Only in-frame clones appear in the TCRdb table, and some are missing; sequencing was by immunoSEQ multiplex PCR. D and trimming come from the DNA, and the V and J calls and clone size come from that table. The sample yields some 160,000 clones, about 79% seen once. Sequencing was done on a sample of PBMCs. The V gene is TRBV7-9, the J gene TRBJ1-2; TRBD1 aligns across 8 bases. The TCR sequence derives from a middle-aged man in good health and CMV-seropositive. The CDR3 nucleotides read TGTTCCAGCAGCTCGAGGACAGGGACCTTC. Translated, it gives CSSSSRTGTF.